The TCR beta chain under discussion was sequenced for a study of T cells in Graves' hyperthyroidism and ophthalmopathy. A remark on this clonotype: Its specificity is not known.

Authors of the study amplified TCR beta CDR3 regions from RNA transcripts. Primed by the HTBI set, a first-round RT-PCR was run on the TCR CDR3. One entry per CDR3 protein, called by TCRdb with MiXCR from the multiplex PCR reads. The repertoire holds about 700,000 distinct CDR3 sequences, with 14% as singletons. Findings and limits, study-wide: Blood samples included most of the expanded thyroid clonotypes exceeding 0.001. Ophthalmopathy was distinguished from stable hyperthyroidism by 13 V-J signatures.

Patients with uncontrolled infections, other autoimmune diseases, pregnancy or lactation were excluded. The PBMCs were sourced from fresh peripheral blood (approximately 9.6 ml). The sample consisted of blood. The sequence was obtained from a woman aged 18-29 years with Graves' hyperthyroidism.

The chain's CDR3 is CASSLAGTGGLRTDTQYF. The CDR3 nucleotides are TGTGCCAGCAGCTTAGCCGGGACAGGGGGCCTACGCACAGATACGCAGTATTTT. The chain carries TRBV7-2 and TRBJ2-3, with 12 bases identical to TRBD1. In germline, CDR1 is SGHTA, CDR2 FQGNSA. CDR3 size: 18 residues. The V segment lost 0 bases and the J segment 1 base; nucleotides outside the gene matches: 5.